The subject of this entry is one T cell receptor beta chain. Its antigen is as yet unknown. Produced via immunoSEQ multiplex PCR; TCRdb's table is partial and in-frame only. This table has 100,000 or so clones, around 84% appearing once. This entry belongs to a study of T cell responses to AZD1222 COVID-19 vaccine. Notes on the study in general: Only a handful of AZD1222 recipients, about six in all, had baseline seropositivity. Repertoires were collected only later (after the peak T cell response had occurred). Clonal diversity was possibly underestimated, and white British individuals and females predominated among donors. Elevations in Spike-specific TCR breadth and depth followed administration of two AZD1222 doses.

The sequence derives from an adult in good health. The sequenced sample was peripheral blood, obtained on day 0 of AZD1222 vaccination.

In DNA form, the CDR3 reads TGTGCCAGCAGCTTGGATAGTCGGCAGGGGGGCACTGAAGCTTTCTTT. It specifies CASSLDSRQGGTEAFF. V and J are TRBV5-4 and TRBJ1-1; the match to TRBD1 covers 7 bases. Trimming took 0 bases from V and 4 from J; bases not matched to a gene: 9. The germline CDR1 and CDR2 sequences are SGHNT and YYREEE (reference sequence). The CDR3 covers 16 residues.